Following are 19 T cell receptor beta chains from one sample sequenced in a study of T cells in localized non-small cell lung cancer. Produced via immunoSEQ multiplex PCR; TCRdb's table is partial and in-frame only. The sample includes 25,000 to 35,000 clones, about 90% of them seen just once. Sequenced here: PBMCs, sampled before any cancer treatment. The receptors stem from a man aged 35 to 70 with stage II lung adenocarcinoma.

CDR3 region: CASSSRTGGSVNEQFF. As DNA, the CDR3 is TGTGCCAGCAGCTCTCGGACAGGGGGATCCGTCAATGAGCAGTTCTTC. The rearrangement links TRBV11-3 to TRBJ2-1; 10 bases are shared with TRBD1. Germline values: CDR1 SGHNT, CDR2 YENEEA. V lost 4 bases to trimming and J lost 6 bases; unmatched junction nucleotides: 9. The CDR3 is 16 amino acids.

This clone appeared a few times. V gene TRBV15 combines with J gene TRBJ1-2, with TRBD1 matching 9 bases. Germline V gene data show CDR1 as LNHNV and CDR2 as YYDKDF (reference sequence). This CDR3 region has 15 residues. The V segment lost 1 base and the J segment 8 bases; nucleotides outside the gene matches: 8. CDR3: CATSRALRDREGYTF. The CDR3, as DNA: TGTGCCACCAGCAGAGCCCTCAGGGACAGGGAAGGCTACACCTTC.

The chain combines TRBV5-5 with TRBJ2-1, with TRBD1 matching over 9 bases. The CDR3 spans 16 residues. Germline trimming cut 3 bases from V and 10 bases from J; bases unmatched to any gene: 14. The V gene's germline CDR1 is SGHKS and CDR2 YYEKEE (reference sequence). The CDR3 spells CASSSYGQGQKVEQFF. The CDR3 DNA follows: TGTGCCAGCAGCTCCTATGGACAGGGGCAAAAAGTCGAGCAGTTCTTC.

Only one count was recorded for this clone. The chain is built from TRBV19 and TRBJ2-3, with TRBD1 identical over 9 bases. The V gene end was trimmed by 3 bases and the J gene end by 1 base; junction bases not matched to a gene: 5. Germline CDR1 is LNHDA and CDR2 is SQIVND (reference sequence). This CDR3 contains 16 residues. Here the CDR3 DNA reads TGTGCCAGTAGTATCGGACAGGGGCATGGCACAGATACGCAGTATTTT. This codes for CASSIGQGHGTDTQYF.

A few counts support this clone. The rearrangement links TRBV30 to TRBJ1-1; D perhaps matches TRBD1 (6 bases). Trimming cost V 5 bases and J 5 bases, with 12 bases left between them. Germline V CDR1 and CDR2: GTSNPN, SVGIG (reference sequence). The CDR3 has 12 amino acids. CDR3 amino acids: CAWVTGGTEAFF. Here the CDR3 DNA reads TGTGCCTGGGTGACAGGAGGGACTGAAGCTTTCTTT.

Comment on this clone: Other nucleotide sequences in the sample specify the same CDR3. The CDR3 nucleotides are TGTGCCAGCAGTCTCACTAGTGGGAGGGCCATCTCCTACAATGAGCAGTTCTTC. Its protein product is CASSLTSGRAISYNEQFF. The rearrangement links TRBV27 to TRBJ2-1; TRBD2 aligns across 7 bases. Per germline, CDR1 MNHEY and CDR2 SMNVEV (reference sequence). Trimming removed 5 bases from V and 0 bases from J; junction bases left unmatched: 13. There are 18 residues in the CDR3.

The rearrangement joins TRBV27 to TRBJ2-1; D may be TRBD2 (6 bases). Germline V gene data show CDR1 as MNHEY and CDR2 as SMNVEV (reference sequence). Trimming took off 6 bases at V and 8 bases at J, with 20 bases between the two ends. The CDR3 spans 15 residues. In DNA form, the CDR3 reads TGTGCCAGCAGGGATAGCGCGGGATGGGGCTATGAGCAGTTCTTC. Translated, it gives CASRDSAGWGYEQFF.

The chain links TRBV7-9 to TRBJ2-1; no firm D call. With 3 bases removed from V and 7 bases from J, the gap between germline ends came to 7 bases. The CDR3 has 12 residues. Germline V gives CDR1 SEHNR, CDR2 FQNEAQ (reference sequence). CDR3 in amino acids: CASSFGENEQFF. As DNA, the CDR3 is TGTGCCAGCAGCTTCGGTGAGAATGAGCAGTTCTTC.

V and J are TRBV30 and TRBJ2-3, with 9 bases that match TRBD2. Germline CDR1 is GTSNPN and CDR2 is SVGIG (reference sequence). The CDR3 contains 14 residues. Trimming cost V 4 bases and J 5 bases; bases outside gene matches: 7. The CDR3 DNA reads TGTGCCTGGACCCGACTAGCGGAGAAAGATACGCAGTATTTT. This gives the protein CAWTRLAEKDTQYF.

The V gene is TRBV5-1, the J gene TRBJ1-1, with TRBD1 matching over 8 bases. Germline V gives CDR1 SGHRS, CDR2 YFSETQ. Germline trimming cut 3 bases from V and 7 bases from J; bases unmatched to any gene: 5. The CDR3 contains 13 residues. The chain's CDR3 is CASSSRTGIEAFF. The CDR3 DNA is TGCGCCAGCAGCTCCAGGACAGGGATTGAAGCTTTCTTT.

This sequence joins TRBV5-6 and TRBJ2-5; 14 bases agree with TRBD2. Looked up from germline, CDR1 is SGHDT and CDR2 is YYEEEE. This CDR3 spans 16 amino acids. V dropped 4 bases and J dropped 5; count of bases not matched to a gene: 7. In nucleotides, the CDR3 is TGTGCCAGCAGCGGGGGACTAGCGGGAGTAGGGGAGACCCAGTACTTC. It encodes CASSGGLAGVGETQYF.

CDR3 nucleotides: TGTGCCAGTCGGGGACTCTACAATCAGCCCCAGCATTTT. It specifies CASRGLYNQPQHF. This chain uses TRBV19 with TRBJ1-5, with TRBD1 as a possible D gene (5 bases). Germline CDR1 and CDR2: LNHDA and SQIVND (reference sequence). The CDR3 covers 13 residues. V was trimmed by 8 bases and J by 3 bases, leaving 11 bases between them.

This clone has a handful of counts. The V and J genes are TRBV5-5 and TRBJ2-3; tentative D call: TRBD2 (5 bases). The CDR3 contains 14 residues. Deletions cut 4 bases from V and 6 bases from J, with 15 bases between. Germline loops: CDR1 SGHKS, CDR2 YYEKEE (reference sequence). The CDR3 loop is CASSRIGGPDTQYF. The DNA for the CDR3 is TGTGCCAGCAGCCGCATAGGAGGACCGGATACGCAGTATTTT.

The rearrangement joins TRBV5-5 to TRBJ2-7, with no clear D. The V end lost 2 bases, the J end lost 5 bases, and 8 bases lay between the germline ends. The CDR3 contains 12 residues. Germline CDR1 reads SGHKS; CDR2 reads YYEKEE (reference sequence). CDR3 in amino acids: CASSFPQDEQYF. The CDR3 coding sequence is TGTGCCAGCAGCTTCCCACAAGACGAGCAGTACTTC. The whole variable domain, filled in from reference TRBV5-5 and TRBJ2-7, reads DAGVTQSPTHLIKTRGQQVTLRCSPISGHKSVSWYQQVLGQGPQFIFQYYEKEERGRGNFPDRFSARQFPNYSSELNVNALLLGDSALYLCASSFPQDEQYFGPGTRLTVT.

This clone was detected only a few times. The chain is built from TRBV5-5 and TRBJ2-7; perhaps TRBD1 as D (6 bases). The germline CDR1 and CDR2 sequences are SGHKS and YYEKEE (reference sequence). Trimming removed 1 base at V and 5 bases at J, with 19 bases between. CDR3 length: 16 residues. In DNA form, the CDR3 reads TGTGCCAGCAGCTTGCAGGGGCCAGATTGGGGACACGAGCAGTACTTC. Protein sequence: CASSLQGPDWGHEQYF.

The chain carries TRBV18 and TRBJ2-1; the D call may be TRBD1 or TRBD2 (5 bases each). Trimming removed 3 bases at V and 6 bases at J, with 15 bases between. Germline CDR1 reads KGHSH; CDR2 reads LQKENI. The CDR3 runs to 15 residues. The CDR3 sequence is CASSPPGAGPNEQFF. In DNA, the CDR3 is TGTGCCAGCTCACCCCCCGGGGCAGGGCCCAATGAGCAGTTCTTC.

This clone has only one observation. V usage is TRBV7-2 and J usage is TRBJ2-7; either TRBD1 or TRBD2 may fit D (5 bases each). This CDR3 comprises 13 residues. Trimming removed 5 bases at V and 4 bases at J, with 12 bases between. Germline CDR1 SGHTA, CDR2 FQGNSA. CDR3 amino acids: CASSVRGEYEQYF. CDR3 bases: TGTGCCAGCAGCGTCCGGGGCGAATACGAGCAGTACTTC. Looking up the rest from reference TRBV7-2 and TRBJ2-7 gives the full variable domain: GAGVSQSPSNKVTEKGKDVELRCDPISGHTALYWYRQSLGQGLEFLIYFQGNSAPDKSGLPSDRFSAERTGGSVSTLTIQRTQQEDSAVYLCASSVRGEYEQYFGPGTRLTVT.

This clone showed up just a few times. V usage is TRBV6-4 and J usage is TRBJ1-5, with 7 bases fitting TRBD1. With V trimmed by 2 bases and J by 6 bases, 7 bases remained unmatched. The CDR3 totals 15 residues. CDR1 is MRHNA and CDR2 is SNTAGT in the germline V gene. This CDR3 is CASSDGTDAGQPQHF. The DNA for the CDR3 is TGTGCCAGCAGTGACGGGACAGATGCCGGTCAGCCCCAGCATTTT.

The CDR3 protein is CASSPDPTSVSYNEQFF. CDR3 nucleotide sequence: TGCGCCAGCAGTCCCGATCCGACTAGCGTGTCCTACAATGAGCAGTTCTTC. The genes are TRBV4-3 and TRBJ2-1, with 8 bases aligning to TRBD2. Germline V gene data show CDR1 as LGHNA and CDR2 as YSLEER. The CDR3 consists of 17 residues. V shed 6 bases, J shed 1 base, and the junction held 11 bases outside the gene matches.